Listed below are T cell receptor beta chains from one sample, sequenced in a study of PD-1 and CTLA-4 blockade in melanoma. TCRdb's copy holds only in-frame clones and misses some; the assay was immunoSEQ multiplex PCR. The table has 6,000 to 8,500 clones, under 90% seen once. The sample consisted of CD8+ T cells from peripheral blood, taken before anti-PD-1 treatment. Receptors were obtained from a human donor with melanoma. Both conserved end residues are part of each CDR3. A D gene is named only where the DNA matches it firmly. Rows may omit the clone size; those that give it use once, few, many or a size class.

cdr3_aa cdr3_nt clone_size d_call j_call cdr3_length v_call
CASSQDRITEQFF TGCGCCAGCAGCCAAGATAGAATTACTGAGCAGTTCTTC . . TRBJ2-1 13 TRBV4-1
CASSQSWGGQGTDEQFF TGTGCCAGCAGCCAATCCTGGGGGGGACAGGGTACGGATGAGCAGTTCTTC . TRBD1 TRBJ2-1 17 TRBV4-2
CSVEEVDRGHNEQFF TGCAGCGTTGAAGAGGTGGACAGGGGCCACAATGAGCAGTTCTTC . TRBD1 TRBJ2-1 15 TRBV29-1
CASSSRDYAYEQYF TGTGCCAGCAGCTCCCGCGACTACGCCTACGAGCAGTACTTC . . TRBJ2-7 14 TRBV7-6
CAISDTQGPYSNQPQHF TGTGCCATCAGTGATACCCAGGGCCCTTATAGCAATCAGCCCCAGCATTTT . . TRBJ1-5 17 TRBV10-3
CASSWGQGDSYGYTF TGTGCCAGCAGTTGGGGACAGGGTGATAGCTATGGCTACACCTTC . TRBD1 TRBJ1-2 15 TRBV27
CASSVAPDYEQYF TGTGCCAGCAGCGTAGCTCCGGACTACGAGCAGTACTTC . . TRBJ2-7 13 TRBV9
CASSDFGRMTTYEQYF TGTGCCAGCAGTGATTTCGGACGGATGACAACCTACGAGCAGTACTTC . . TRBJ2-7 16 TRBV2
CASSLVRTENTGELFF TGTGCCAGCAGCTTAGTTAGGACAGAGAACACCGGGGAGCTGTTTTTT . . TRBJ2-2 16 TRBV7-9
CASSPDAVGELFF TGTGCCAGCAGTCCGGACGCGGTCGGGGAGCTGTTTTTT . . TRBJ2-2 13 TRBV12-3/TRBV12-4
CASSQEAETEAFF TGCGCCAGCAGCCAAGAAGCCGAGACTGAAGCTTTCTTT medium-sized . TRBJ1-1 13 TRBV4-3
CASSTRQGATNEKLFF TGTGCCAGCAGCACAAGACAGGGTGCAACTAATGAAAAACTGTTTTTT . TRBD1 TRBJ1-4 16 TRBV11-2
CASSSSQRDEQYF TGTGCCAGCAGCTCGTCCCAGAGGGACGAGCAGTACTTC . . TRBJ2-7 13 TRBV7-9
CASSLPPSAAPTDTQYF TGTGCCAGCAGCTTACCCCCTTCAGCGGCCCCCACAGATACGCAGTATTTT . . TRBJ2-3 17 TRBV7-2
CASSLESRDGTYEQYF TGTGCCAGCAGCTTAGAGTCCCGGGACGGAACCTACGAGCAGTACTTC . . TRBJ2-7 16 TRBV7-6
CASSISLKPGQPEAQYF TGTGCCAGCAGCATAAGCCTGAAACCGGGACAGCCTGAGGCCCAGTACTTC . TRBD1 TRBJ2-5 17 TRBV27
CASSIVGRGQPQHF TGTGCCAGTAGTATAGTTGGCAGGGGACAGCCCCAGCATTTT . . TRBJ1-5 14 TRBV19
CASSLYMGQQFF TGTGCCAGCAGCTTATATATGGGACAGCAGTTCTTC . . TRBJ2-1 12 TRBV7-9
CASSQDVPGAGYTF TGCGCCAGCAGCCAAGATGTGCCGGGCGCTGGCTACACCTTC . . TRBJ1-2 14 TRBV4-3
CATSDPAPGQSIDTQYF TGTGCCACCAGTGATCCGGCCCCGGGACAATCTATAGATACGCAGTATTTT . . TRBJ2-3 17 TRBV24-1
CASSLSQRTEAFF TGTGCCAGCAGCTTATCCCAGCGCACTGAAGCTTTCTTT . . TRBJ1-1 13 TRBV7-6
CASSLRFSNQPQHF TGTGCCAGCAGTTTGAGGTTTAGCAATCAGCCCCAGCATTTT once . TRBJ1-5 14 TRBV27